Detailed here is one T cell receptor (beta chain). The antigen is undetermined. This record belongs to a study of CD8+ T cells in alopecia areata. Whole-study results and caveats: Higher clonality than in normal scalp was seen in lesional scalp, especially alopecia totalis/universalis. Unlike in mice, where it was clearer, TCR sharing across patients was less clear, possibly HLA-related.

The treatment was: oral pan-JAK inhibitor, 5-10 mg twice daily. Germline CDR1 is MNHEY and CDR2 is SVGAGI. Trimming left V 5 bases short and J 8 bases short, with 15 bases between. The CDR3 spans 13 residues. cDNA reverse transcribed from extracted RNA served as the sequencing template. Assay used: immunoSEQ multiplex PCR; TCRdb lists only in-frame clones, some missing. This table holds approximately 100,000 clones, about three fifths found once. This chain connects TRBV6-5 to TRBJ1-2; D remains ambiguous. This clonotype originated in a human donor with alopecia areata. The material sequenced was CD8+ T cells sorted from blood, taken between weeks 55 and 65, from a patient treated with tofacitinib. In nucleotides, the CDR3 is TGTGCCAGCAGTCCCGCCCCCGTTGGGGGCTACACCTTC. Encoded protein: CASSPAPVGGYTF.